One T cell receptor beta chain is described in this entry. What it recognizes is unknown. Only in-frame clones appear in the TCRdb table, and some are missing; sequencing was by immunoSEQ multiplex PCR. The repertoire holds 150,000 or so clones, with roughly 90% as singletons. This CDR3 is 12 amino acids long. CDR1 and CDR2 from the germline V gene are GTSNPN and SVGIG (reference sequence). V trimming: 5 bases; J trimming: 3 bases; junction bases outside the gene matches: 4. The sample is drawn from a study of radiation and T cells in renal cell carcinoma. Regarding time point: baseline pretreatment blood. Treatment defined: 15 Gy SBRT to primary tumor, nephrectomy 4 weeks later. The patient's renal cell carcinoma had clear cell pathology. Study conclusions and caveats: From baseline, blood top tumor clonotypes peaked at 2 weeks post-radiation.

This specimen consisted of blood, obtained from a patient whose treatment included radiotherapy and nephrectomy. This chain uses TRBV30 with TRBJ2-7; 7 bases are a match to TRBD1. This clonotype was obtained from a woman in her seventies with renal cell carcinoma. This CDR3 is CAWQGGGYEQYF. The CDR3, as DNA: TGTGCCTGGCAAGGGGGCGGCTACGAGCAGTACTTC. Full variable domain (outside the CDR3, taken from reference TRBV30 and TRBJ2-7): SQTIHQWPATLVQPVGSPLSLECTVEGTSNPNLYWYRQAAGRGLQLLFYSVGIGQISSEVPQNLSASRPQDRQFILSSKKLLLSDSGFYLCAWQGGGYEQYFGPGTRLTVT.